Listed here is a single TCR beta chain. As yet, its antigen is unknown. Trimming took off 4 bases at V and 9 bases at J, with 11 bases between the two ends. The CDR3 is 12 amino acids. Germline CDR1 reads SGHNT; CDR2 reads YYREEE (reference sequence). The entry originates in a study of shared clonotypes between healthy human individuals. Study-wide context: Samples came from a couple of female and a few male donors aged 18 to 49.

The assay was immunoSEQ multiplex PCR, and TCRdb's table has in-frame clones only and misses some. The sample includes approximately 2.5 million clones, about 92% seen only once; the top ten take about 0.13%. Study observations and caveats: What naive subsets generally showed was a larger estimated richness than memory subsets showed. Donor clonotype sharing was expected to depend on sequencing depth.

Those who donated were healthy HIV-negative adults, with no recent acute infections or vaccinations reported. This sequence joins TRBV5-4 and TRBJ2-1; D not resolved. The sequence was collected from a man between 18 and 29 years old in good health. Sequencing input: naive CD4+ T cells sorted from blood. The subset: CD45RA+ positively selected. CDR3 sequence reads: CASSPGWGEQFF. CDR3 DNA sequence: TGTGCCAGCAGCCCGGGTTGGGGTGAGCAGTTCTTC.